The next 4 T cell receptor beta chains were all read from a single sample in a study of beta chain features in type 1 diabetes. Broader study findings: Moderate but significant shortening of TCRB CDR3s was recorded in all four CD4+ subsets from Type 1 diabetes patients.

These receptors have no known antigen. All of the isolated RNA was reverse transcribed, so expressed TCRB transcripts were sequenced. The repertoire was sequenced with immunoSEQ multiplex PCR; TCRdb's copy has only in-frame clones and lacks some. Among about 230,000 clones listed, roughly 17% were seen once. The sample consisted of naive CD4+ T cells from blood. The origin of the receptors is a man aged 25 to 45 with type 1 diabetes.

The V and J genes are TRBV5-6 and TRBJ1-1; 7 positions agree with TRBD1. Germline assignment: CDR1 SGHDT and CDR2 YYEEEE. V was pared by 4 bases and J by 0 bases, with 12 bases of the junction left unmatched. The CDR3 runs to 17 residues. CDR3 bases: TGTGCCAGCAGCACACCGGGACAGCGGTGGATGAACACTGAAGCTTTCTTT. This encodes CASSTPGQRWMNTEAFF.

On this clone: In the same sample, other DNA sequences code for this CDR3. This CDR3 reads CSAGDTEAFF. The CDR3 nucleotides read TGCAGCGCCGGCGACACTGAAGCTTTCTTT. The V and J genes are TRBV29-1 and TRBJ1-1; no clear D gene. Germline V gene lookup returns CDR1 SQVTM and CDR2 ANQGSEA. The germline V and J ends were trimmed by 7 bases and 3 bases, with 6 bases remaining between them. The CDR3 has 10 residues.

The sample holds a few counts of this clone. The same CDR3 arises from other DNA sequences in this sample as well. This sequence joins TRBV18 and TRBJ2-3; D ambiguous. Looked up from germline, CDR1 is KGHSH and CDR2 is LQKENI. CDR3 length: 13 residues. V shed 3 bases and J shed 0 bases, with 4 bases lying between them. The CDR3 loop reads CASSPPSTDTQYF. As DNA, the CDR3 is TGTGCCAGCTCACCTCCTAGCACAGATACGCAGTATTTT.

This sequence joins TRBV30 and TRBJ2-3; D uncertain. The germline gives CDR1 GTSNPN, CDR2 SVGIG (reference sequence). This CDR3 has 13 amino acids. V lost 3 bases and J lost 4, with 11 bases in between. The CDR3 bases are TGTGCCTGGAGCGGGTATATCGCAGATACGCAGTATTTT. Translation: CAWSGYIADTQYF.